This T cell receptor (beta chain) was observed in a study of blood T cells in healthy people across ages. Germline CDR1 is MNHNS and CDR2 is SASEGT. CDR3 size: 13 residues. Trimming removed 4 bases at V and 5 bases at J, with 11 bases between. This clonotype was found a few times. A second PCR, run for roughly 7 to 11 cycles, used a sample-barcoded 5' primer plus a J-beta primer mix. MiXCR was run by TCRdb on the 5' RACE reads, yielding one entry per CDR3 protein. The sample holds 450,000 to 600,000 distinct CDR3 sequences, around a quarter seen once. A further study also used this sample, focusing on T cells of mothers and their children.

Sequencing input: blood. This receptor was obtained from a boy younger than 10 in good health. This chain links TRBV6-1 with TRBJ1-2, with a weak D call TRBD1 (6 bases). The CDR3 DNA is TGTGCCAGCAGTGCGCAGGGGAAATATGGCTACACCTTC. The encoded protein is CASSAQGKYGYTF.